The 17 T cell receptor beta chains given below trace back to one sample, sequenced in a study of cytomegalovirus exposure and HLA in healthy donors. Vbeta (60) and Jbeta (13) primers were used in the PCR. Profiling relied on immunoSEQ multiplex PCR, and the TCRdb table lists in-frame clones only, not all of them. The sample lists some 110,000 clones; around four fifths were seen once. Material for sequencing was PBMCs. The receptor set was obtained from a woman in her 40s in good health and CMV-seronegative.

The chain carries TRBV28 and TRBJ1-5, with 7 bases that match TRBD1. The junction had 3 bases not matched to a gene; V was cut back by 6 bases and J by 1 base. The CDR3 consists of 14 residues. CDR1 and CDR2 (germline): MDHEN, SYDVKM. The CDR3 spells CASSTGDSNQPQHF. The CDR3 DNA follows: TGTGCCAGCAGCACAGGGGACAGCAATCAGCCCCAGCATTTT.

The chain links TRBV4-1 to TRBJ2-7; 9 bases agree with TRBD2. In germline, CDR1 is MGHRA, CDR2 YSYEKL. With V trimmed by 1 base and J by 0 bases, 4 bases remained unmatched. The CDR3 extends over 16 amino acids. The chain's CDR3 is CASSQVRSGSSYEQYF. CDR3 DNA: TGCGCCAGCAGCCAAGTCCGTAGCGGGAGCTCCTACGAGCAGTACTTC.

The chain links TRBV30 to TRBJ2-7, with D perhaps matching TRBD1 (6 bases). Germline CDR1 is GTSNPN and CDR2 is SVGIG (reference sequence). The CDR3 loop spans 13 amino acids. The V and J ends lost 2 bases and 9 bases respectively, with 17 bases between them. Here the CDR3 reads CAWSRVGGTVQYF. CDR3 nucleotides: TGTGCCTGGAGTCGCGTTGGGGGCACGGTGCAGTACTTC.

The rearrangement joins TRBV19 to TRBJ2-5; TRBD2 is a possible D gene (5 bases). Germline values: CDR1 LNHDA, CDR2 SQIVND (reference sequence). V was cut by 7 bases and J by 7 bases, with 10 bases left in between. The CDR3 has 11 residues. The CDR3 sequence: CASTRAGTQYF. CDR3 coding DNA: TGTGCCAGTACTAGGGCGGGGACCCAGTACTTC.

CDR3 in amino acids: CASSPLDSFSGNTIYF. CDR3 sequence (DNA): TGTGCCAGCAGTCCATTGGACAGTTTCTCTGGAAACACCATATATTTT. The chain uses TRBV28 and TRBJ1-3, with a weak D call TRBD1 (6 bases). CDR1 and CDR2 (germline): MDHEN, SYDVKM. The V and J ends lost 5 bases and 0 bases respectively, with 14 bases between them. The CDR3 totals 16 residues.

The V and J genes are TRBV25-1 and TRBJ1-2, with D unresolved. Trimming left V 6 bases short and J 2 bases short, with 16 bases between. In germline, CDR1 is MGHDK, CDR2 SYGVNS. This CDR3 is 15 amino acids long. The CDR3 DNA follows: TGTGCCAGCAGGGGGAGGCTCCAAGGGAACTATGGCTACACCTTC. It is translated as CASRGRLQGNYGYTF.

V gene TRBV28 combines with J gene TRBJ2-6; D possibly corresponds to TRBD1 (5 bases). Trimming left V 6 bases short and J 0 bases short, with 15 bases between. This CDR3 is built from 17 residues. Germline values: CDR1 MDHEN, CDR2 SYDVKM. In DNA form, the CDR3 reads TGTGCCAGCAGCCAGGGAAGTGATGGCTCTGGGGCCAACGTCCTGACTTTC. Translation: CASSQGSDGSGANVLTF.

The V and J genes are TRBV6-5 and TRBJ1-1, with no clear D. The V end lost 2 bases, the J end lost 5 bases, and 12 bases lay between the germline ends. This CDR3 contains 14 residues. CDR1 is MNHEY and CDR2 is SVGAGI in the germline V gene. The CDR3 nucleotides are TGTGCCAGCAGTTACGGGCGGAGGCGGACTGAAGCTTTCTTT. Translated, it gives CASSYGRRRTEAFF.

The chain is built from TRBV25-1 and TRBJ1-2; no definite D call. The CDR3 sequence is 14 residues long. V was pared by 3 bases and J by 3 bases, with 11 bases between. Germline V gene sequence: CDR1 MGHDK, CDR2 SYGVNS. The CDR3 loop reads CASSDPRQDYGYTF. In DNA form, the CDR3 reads TGTGCCAGCAGTGACCCTCGGCAGGACTATGGCTACACCTTC.

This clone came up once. CDR3 protein: CASSPHQTGLGRDFF. CDR3 nucleotide sequence: TGTGCCAGCAGCCCACACCAAACAGGCTTGGGGAGGGATTTCTTT. The chain recombines TRBV14 with TRBJ1-1, with D perhaps TRBD1 (5 bases). The CDR3 is 15 residues long. Germline V gives CDR1 SGHDN, CDR2 FVKESK. V lost 4 bases to trimming and J lost 13 bases, with 25 bases between them.

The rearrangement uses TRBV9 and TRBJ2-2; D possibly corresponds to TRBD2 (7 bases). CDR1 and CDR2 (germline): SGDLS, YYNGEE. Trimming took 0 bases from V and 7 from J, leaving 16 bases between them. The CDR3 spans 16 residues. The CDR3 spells CASSVEEGGVIGELFF. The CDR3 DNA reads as TGTGCCAGCAGCGTAGAGGAGGGGGGGGTTATCGGGGAGCTGTTTTTT.

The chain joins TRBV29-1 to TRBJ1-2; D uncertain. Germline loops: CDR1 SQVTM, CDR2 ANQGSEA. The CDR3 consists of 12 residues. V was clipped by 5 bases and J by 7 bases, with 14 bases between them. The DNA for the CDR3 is TGCAGCGTTCCGGGCCCTGGGAGTGGCTACACCTTC. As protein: CSVPGPGSGYTF.

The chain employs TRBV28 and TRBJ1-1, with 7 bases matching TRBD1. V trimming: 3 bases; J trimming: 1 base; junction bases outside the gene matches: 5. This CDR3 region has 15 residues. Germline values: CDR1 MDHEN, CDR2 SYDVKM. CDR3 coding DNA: TGTGCCAGCAGTTTCCCGGGACAGCCGAACACTGAAGCTTTCTTT. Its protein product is CASSFPGQPNTEAFF.

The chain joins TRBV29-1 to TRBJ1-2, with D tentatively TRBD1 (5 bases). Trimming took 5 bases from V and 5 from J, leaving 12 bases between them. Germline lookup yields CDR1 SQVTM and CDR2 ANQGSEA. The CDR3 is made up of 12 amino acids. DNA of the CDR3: TGCAGCGTTCTCCGCGGGGGATATGGCTACACCTTC. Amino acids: CSVLRGGYGYTF.

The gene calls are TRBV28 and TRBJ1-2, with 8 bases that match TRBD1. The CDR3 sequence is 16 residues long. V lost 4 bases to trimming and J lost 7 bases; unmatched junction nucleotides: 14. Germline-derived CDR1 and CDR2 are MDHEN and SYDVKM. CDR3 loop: CASSSPRQGTRAGYTF. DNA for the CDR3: TGTGCCAGCAGTTCGCCCCGACAGGGGACTCGTGCTGGCTACACCTTC.

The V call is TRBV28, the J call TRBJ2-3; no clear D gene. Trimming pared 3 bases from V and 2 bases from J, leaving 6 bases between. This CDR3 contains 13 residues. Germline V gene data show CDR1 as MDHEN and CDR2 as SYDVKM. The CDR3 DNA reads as TGTGCCAGCAGTTTTGGGCACACAGATACGCAGTATTTT. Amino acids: CASSFGHTDTQYF.

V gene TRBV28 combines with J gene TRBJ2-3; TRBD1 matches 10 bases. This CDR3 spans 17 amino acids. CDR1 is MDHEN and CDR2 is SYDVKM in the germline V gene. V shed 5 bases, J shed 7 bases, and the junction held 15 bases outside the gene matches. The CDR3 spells CASSPIPGTGAFHTQYF. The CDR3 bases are TGTGCCAGCAGTCCTATTCCCGGGACAGGGGCGTTCCATACGCAGTATTTT.